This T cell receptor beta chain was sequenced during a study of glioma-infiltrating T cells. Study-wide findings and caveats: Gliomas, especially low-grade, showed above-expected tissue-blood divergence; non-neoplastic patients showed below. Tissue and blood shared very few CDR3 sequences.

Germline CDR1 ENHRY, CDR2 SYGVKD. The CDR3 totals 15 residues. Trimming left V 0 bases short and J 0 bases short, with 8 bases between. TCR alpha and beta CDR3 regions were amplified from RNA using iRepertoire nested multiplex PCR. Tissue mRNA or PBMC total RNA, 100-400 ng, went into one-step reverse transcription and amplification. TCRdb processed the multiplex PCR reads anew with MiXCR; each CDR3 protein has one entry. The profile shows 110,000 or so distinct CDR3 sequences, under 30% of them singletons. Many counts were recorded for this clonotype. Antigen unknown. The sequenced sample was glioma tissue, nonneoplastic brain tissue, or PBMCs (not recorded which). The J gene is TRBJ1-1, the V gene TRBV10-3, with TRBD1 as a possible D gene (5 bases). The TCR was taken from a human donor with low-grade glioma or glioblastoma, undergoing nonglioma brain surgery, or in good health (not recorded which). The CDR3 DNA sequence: TGTGCCATCAGTGAGTCATGGGGGATGAACACTGAAGCTTTCTTT. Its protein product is CAISESWGMNTEAFF.